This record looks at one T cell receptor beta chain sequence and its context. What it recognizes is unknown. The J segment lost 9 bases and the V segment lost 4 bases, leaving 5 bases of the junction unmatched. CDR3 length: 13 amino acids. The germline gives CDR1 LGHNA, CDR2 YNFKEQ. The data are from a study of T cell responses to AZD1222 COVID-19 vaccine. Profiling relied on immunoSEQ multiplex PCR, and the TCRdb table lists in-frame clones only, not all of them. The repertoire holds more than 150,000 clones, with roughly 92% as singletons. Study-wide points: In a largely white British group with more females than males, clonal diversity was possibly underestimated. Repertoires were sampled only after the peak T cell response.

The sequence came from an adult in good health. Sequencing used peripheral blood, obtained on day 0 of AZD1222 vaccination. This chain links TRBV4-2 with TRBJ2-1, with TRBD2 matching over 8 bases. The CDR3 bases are TGTGCCAGCAGCCGGGGACTAGTCAGTGAGCAGTTCTTC. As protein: CASSRGLVSEQFF.